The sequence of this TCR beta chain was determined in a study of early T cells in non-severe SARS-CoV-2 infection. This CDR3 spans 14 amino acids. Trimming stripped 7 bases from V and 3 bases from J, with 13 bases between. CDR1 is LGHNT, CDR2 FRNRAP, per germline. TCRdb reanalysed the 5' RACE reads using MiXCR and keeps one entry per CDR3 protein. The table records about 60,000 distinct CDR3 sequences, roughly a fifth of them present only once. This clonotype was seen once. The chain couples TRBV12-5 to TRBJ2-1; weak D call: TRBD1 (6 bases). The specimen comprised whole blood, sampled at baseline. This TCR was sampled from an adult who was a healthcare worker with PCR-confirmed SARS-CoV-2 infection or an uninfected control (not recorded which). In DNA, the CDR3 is TGTGCTAGTGCCCAATTAGGGGGCTACAATGAGCAGTTCTTC. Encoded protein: CASAQLGGYNEQFF.